The 24 T cell receptor beta chains presented below share a single source sample, sequenced in a study of blood T cells in healthy people across ages (dated by TCRdb to 2015 to 2017). Library preparation was by 5' RACE. For sequencing, an Illumina HiSeq 2500 was employed. A second PCR of about 7 to 12 cycles was performed with a sample-barcoded 5' primer and a J-beta primer mix. TCRdb trimmed the raw reads at Q25, called clones with MiXCR and kept productive beta chains. For every CDR3 protein sequence, its rows merge into one entry that carries the most common genes and DNA. The sample table shows about 630,000 distinct CDR3 sequences, and around 20% are seen once. The top ten clones comprise roughly 3.6% of the sample. The source material was blood. The receptors stem from a man in his sixties or seventies in good health.

V usage is TRBV5-1 and J usage is TRBJ2-5; tentatively, D is TRBD2 (5 bases). The J call is in doubt because the DNA end fits TRBJ2-7 better. Germline values: CDR1 SGHRS, CDR2 YFSETQ. The CDR3 is made up of 15 amino acids. The CDR3, as DNA: TGCGCCAGCAGCTTGGGGGAGCAATCTAATTACGAGCAGTACTTC. This sequence encodes CASSLGEQSNYEQYF.

This clonotype was observed a handful of times. The gene calls are TRBV12-3 or TRBV12-4 and TRBJ2-1; a weak D match, TRBD1 (7 bases). Trimming removed 1 base from V and 6 bases from J, with 16 bases in between. The CDR3 runs 16 residues. CDR3 bases: TGTGCCAGCAGTTTAGATCGGACAGGAGGGCTCAATGAGCAGTTCTTC. Protein sequence: CASSLDRTGGLNEQFF.

This clonotype has only a few counts. The chain links TRBV4-1 to TRBJ2-5, with TRBD2 matching over 13 bases. Germline V lookup: CDR1 MGHRA, CDR2 YSYEKL. After removal of 2 bases from V and 11 bases from J, the junction contained 8 bases not matched to a gene. The CDR3 runs 15 residues. CDR3 sequence (DNA): TGCGCCAGCAGCCAAAGGACTAGCGGGAGTGGGGAGCAGTACTTC. Its translation is CASSQRTSGSGEQYF.

This clonotype appeared a few times. This rearrangement joins TRBV6-1 to TRBJ1-2; D not certain. V was shortened by 1 base and J by 4 bases, with 13 bases between the two germline ends. There are 15 residues in the CDR3. Germline-derived CDR1 and CDR2 are MNHNS and SASEGT. The CDR3 here is CASSEGRGKSYGYTF. DNA of the CDR3: TGTGCCAGCAGTGAAGGGAGAGGGAAGAGCTATGGCTACACCTTC.

The chain joins TRBV12-3 or TRBV12-4 to TRBJ2-5; 13 nucleotides align to TRBD2. The CDR3 covers 14 residues. J was trimmed by 11 bases and V by 6 bases; bases with no gene match: 9. The CDR3 protein is CASSAGTSGTQQYF. CDR3 coding DNA: TGTGCCAGCAGCGCCGGGACTAGCGGGACTCAGCAGTACTTC.

The rearrangement joins TRBV3-1 to TRBJ1-2, with D hard to call. Between the trimmed V and J ends, which lost 3 bases and 8 bases, there was a span of 13 bases. Looked up from germline, CDR1 is LGHDT and CDR2 is YNNKEL (reference sequence). The CDR3 runs 13 residues. CDR3 in amino acids: CASSHGLGSGYTF. CDR3 bases: TGTGCCAGCAGCCATGGCTTGGGGAGCGGCTACACCTTC. Combining the CDR3 with reference TRBV3-1 and TRBJ1-2 gives the whole variable domain DTAVSQTPKYLVTQMGNDKSIKCEQNLGHDTMYWYKQDSKKFLKIMFSYNNKELIINETVPNRFSPKSPDKAHLNLHINSLELGDSAVYFCASSHGLGSGYTFGSGTRLTVV.

This sequence joins TRBV5-1 and TRBJ2-3; the D gene is possibly TRBD2 (6 bases). The CDR3 has 16 amino acids. V dropped 3 bases and J dropped 4 bases, with 18 bases sitting between them. Looked up from germline, CDR1 is SGHRS and CDR2 is YFSETQ. The DNA of the CDR3 is TGCGCCAGCAGCTCGGGGGACCGACGGTTGGCAGATACGCAGTATTTT. It specifies CASSSGDRRLADTQYF.

The rearrangement joins TRBV6-4 to TRBJ2-2; perhaps TRBD1 as D (5 bases). There are 17 residues in the CDR3. Per germline, CDR1 MRHNA and CDR2 SNTAGT. V was pared by 0 bases and J by 1 base, with 12 bases between. CDR3 in DNA: TGTGCCAGCAGTGACTCGATTGAACAGGAGAACACCGGGGAGCTGTTTTTT. It is translated as CASSDSIEQENTGELFF.

The chain combines TRBV12-3 or TRBV12-4 with TRBJ1-5, with D possibly being TRBD1 (6 bases). V lost 5 bases and J 7 bases, leaving 18 bases between the germline ends. The CDR3 consists of 15 residues. The CDR3, as DNA: TGTGCCAGCAGTCCAAAAGACAGGCAACGGCAGCCCCAGCATTTT. Protein sequence: CASSPKDRQRQPQHF.

This clonotype has more than one count but fewer than ten. This chain links TRBV3-1 with TRBJ2-1, with 10 bases matching TRBD2. The germline V gene encodes CDR1 LGHDT and CDR2 YNNKEL (reference sequence). The CDR3 runs 15 residues. J gave up 9 bases and V 3 bases, and 8 bases lay outside the gene matches. CDR3 coding DNA: TGTGCCAGCAGCCAGGGGCCTAGCGGGAGAGGTGAGCAGTTCTTC. Translation: CASSQGPSGRGEQFF.

Turning to this clonotype: One base away lies a much larger clone, so this may be a sequencing read error. The chain couples TRBV5-1 to TRBJ1-4; D gene uncertain. Germline V gene data show CDR1 as SGHRS and CDR2 as YFSETQ. The V end was cut by 8 bases, the J end by 4 bases, with 12 bases between. This CDR3 comprises 13 residues. CDR3 loop: CARSLRNNEKLFF. In DNA, the CDR3 is TGCGCCAGAAGTTTGAGGAATAATGAAAAACTGTTTTTT.

The table lists this clonotype with a count of one. This chain connects TRBV20-1 to TRBJ2-1; the D gene could be TRBD1 or TRBD2 (5 bases each). Germline V CDR1 and CDR2: DFQATT, SNEGSKA (reference sequence). V was trimmed by 5 bases and J by 8 bases, leaving 19 bases between them. This CDR3 comprises 14 residues. This CDR3 is CSAEGWRGSYEQFF. In nucleotides, the CDR3 is TGCAGTGCTGAGGGGTGGCGTGGTAGCTATGAGCAGTTCTTC.

V is TRBV10-3 and J is TRBJ2-5; tentatively, D is TRBD1 or TRBD2 (5 bases each). The DNA end is a closer match to TRBJ2-1, so the J assignment may be wrong. CDR1 is ENHRY, CDR2 SYGVKD, per germline. The CDR3 spans 15 residues. CDR3 sequence reads: CAISESGTRGNEQFF. The DNA for the CDR3 is TGTGCCATCAGTGAGTCCGGGACCCGAGGAAATGAGCAGTTCTTC.

The rearrangement joins TRBV20-1 to TRBJ2-1, with 14 positions matching TRBD2. Germline V gene data show CDR1 as DFQATT and CDR2 as SNEGSKA (reference sequence). The CDR3 is 17 amino acids. With 5 bases clipped from V and 7 bases from J, the junction kept 13 bases outside the gene matches. Written as DNA, the CDR3 is TGCAGTGCTCCAGGGACTAGCGGGAGCGGGCCTCGGAATGAGCAGTTCTTC. It codes for CSAPGTSGSGPRNEQFF.

This clonotype was detected a few times. The chain carries TRBV28 and TRBJ2-3, with TRBD2 matching 9 bases. Trimming cost V 6 bases and J 0 bases; bases outside gene matches: 4. Germline CDR1 is MDHEN and CDR2 is SYDVKM. This CDR3 is built from 15 residues. The CDR3 coding sequence is TGTGCCAGCAGAAAAAGCGGGAGGAGCACAGATACGCAGTATTTT. Amino acids: CASRKSGRSTDTQYF.

This rearrangement joins TRBV29-1 to TRBJ2-5; D might be TRBD1 (6 bases). The tail of the sequence fits TRBJ2-7 better, so the J call may be wrong. CDR1 is SQVTM and CDR2 is ANQGSEA in the germline V gene. The CDR3 runs to 13 residues. CDR3 sequence (DNA): TGCAGCGTTGACCAGGGGCTTTCGGACGAGCAGTACTTC. It yields the protein CSVDQGLSDEQYF.

In its sample, this clonotype was seen a few times. J is TRBJ2-7 and V is TRBV15; 14 bases align to TRBD2. The J call may be mistaken, given a closer DNA end match to TRBJ2-1. From germline, CDR1 is LNHNV and CDR2 YYDKDF (reference sequence). CDR3 length: 18 residues. In DNA form, the CDR3 reads TGTGCCACCAGCAGAGTCGGGACTAGCGGGAGATCCGGCAATGAGCAGTTCTTC. Its protein is CATSRVGTSGRSGNEQFF.

This clonotype occurred a few times. This chain joins TRBV29-1 and TRBJ1-2; D is possibly TRBD1 (6 bases). CDR1 SQVTM and CDR2 ANQGSEA come from the germline V gene. The CDR3 extends over 11 amino acids. V was pared by 8 bases and J by 5 bases, with 12 bases between. CDR3 sequence reads: CSIRGEYGYTF. CDR3 in DNA: TGCAGCATCAGGGGCGAGTATGGCTACACCTTC.

To note about this clonotype: One end of the junction fails to match germline, which may point to a read error. The chain recombines TRBV7-7 with TRBJ2-5, with 14 positions matching TRBD2. This CDR3 region has 16 residues. Germline CDR1 SSHAT, CDR2 FNYEAQ (reference sequence). In DNA form, the CDR3 reads TGTGCTAGCAGCTTAGGGACTAGCGGGAGTGTGGAGACCCAGTACTTC. Its translation is CASSLGTSGSVETQYF. Supplemented by reference TRBV7-7 and TRBJ2-5, the full variable domain reads GAGVSQSPRYKVTKRGQDVTLRCDPISSHATLYWYQQALGQGPEFLTYFNYEAQPDKSGLPSDRFSAERPEGSISTLTIQRTEQRDSAMYRCASSLGTSGSVETQYFGPGTRLLVL.

V gene TRBV5-1 combines with J gene TRBJ2-5; D remains ambiguous. The assigned J gene may be wrong: the sequence end matches TRBJ2-1 better. The CDR3 runs 17 residues. From germline, CDR1 is SGHRS and CDR2 YFSETQ. CDR3 in amino acids: CASSLAEQPTLMSEQFF. CDR3 DNA: TGCGCCAGCAGCTTGGCCGAACAGCCTACACTGATGAGTGAGCAGTTCTTC.

Details on this clonotype: Compared with germline, one end of the junction differs, possibly owing to a read error. The chain combines TRBV7-7 with TRBJ2-3, with 12 bases that match TRBD2. CDR3 size: 16 residues. Per germline, CDR1 SSHAT and CDR2 FNYEAQ (reference sequence). CDR3 in amino acids: CASSLGLAGRTDTQYF. The CDR3 DNA reads as TGTGCTAGCAGCTTAGGACTAGCGGGACGCACAGATACGCAGTATTTT.

The CDR3 bases are TGTGCCAGCAGCCAGGCAGGGCTTGGGAATCACATTCAGTACTTC. Amino acid sequence: CASSQAGLGNHIQYF. This sequence joins TRBV14 and TRBJ2-4; tentative D call: TRBD1 (5 bases). The germline gives CDR1 SGHDN, CDR2 FVKESK. There are 15 residues in the CDR3. V was trimmed by 3 bases and J by 8 bases, leaving 17 bases between them.

This clonotype was seen repeatedly, ten times or more. The chain has TRBV9 and TRBJ2-7; maybe TRBD1 (5 bases). The length of the CDR3 is 13 residues. The ends were cut back, 1 base at V and 6 bases at J, with 11 bases in the middle. CDR1 SGDLS and CDR2 YYNGEE come from the germline V gene. The CDR3 loop reads CASSVITGSEQYF. DNA of the CDR3: TGTGCCAGCAGCGTAATCACAGGTTCCGAGCAGTACTTC.

Concerning this clonotype itself: Compared with germline, one end of the junction differs, possibly owing to a read error. V and J are TRBV28 and TRBJ1-1; D ambiguous. The CDR3 sequence is 13 residues long. CDR1 is MDHEN, CDR2 SYDVKM, per germline. The DNA of the CDR3 is TGTGCCAGCAGTCAGGATGCCAACACTGCAGCTTTCTTT. Translating it yields CASSQDANTAAFF.